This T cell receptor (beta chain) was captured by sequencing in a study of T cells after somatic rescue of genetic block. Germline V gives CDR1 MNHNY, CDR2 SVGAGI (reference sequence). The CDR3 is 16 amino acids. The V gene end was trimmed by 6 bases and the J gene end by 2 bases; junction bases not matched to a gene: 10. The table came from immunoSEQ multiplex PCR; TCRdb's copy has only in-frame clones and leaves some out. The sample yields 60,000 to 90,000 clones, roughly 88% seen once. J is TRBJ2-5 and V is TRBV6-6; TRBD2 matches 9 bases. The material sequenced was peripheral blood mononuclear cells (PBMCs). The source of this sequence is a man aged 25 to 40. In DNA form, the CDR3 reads TGTGCCAGCAGACCCGGCGGGGGGGGAATTCAAGAGACCCAGTACTTC. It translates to CASRPGGGGIQETQYF.